The next 20 T cell receptor beta chains were all read from a single sample in a study of OX40 agonist ivuxolimab in advanced cancers. Method: immunoSEQ multiplex PCR; TCRdb's copy keeps in-frame clones and lacks some. Among about 94,000 clones listed, roughly nine tenths were seen once. The specimen was CD4+ or CD8+ T cells sorted from blood, collected in a trial of the OX40 agonist ivuxolimab. The receptors shown here come from an adult with an advanced solid tumor such as melanoma, head and neck, liver or kidney cancer.

This clone came up once. J is TRBJ2-3 and V is TRBV11-2; possible D gene TRBD1, 6 bases. Trimming removed 0 bases at V and 4 bases at J, with 26 bases between. The CDR3 has 20 amino acids. The germline CDR1 and CDR2 sequences are SGHAT and FQNNGV. The DNA for the CDR3 is TGTGCCAGCAGCTTAGACCTTTCTTCCAGACAGGCCACCTTGGCAGATACGCAGTATTTT. As protein: CASSLDLSSRQATLADTQYF.

The J gene is TRBJ2-5, the V gene TRBV7-2, with a weak D call TRBD2 (6 bases). V lost 3 bases and J 5 bases, leaving 16 bases between the germline ends. Per germline, CDR1 SGHTA and CDR2 FQGNSA. This CDR3 has 15 residues. The CDR3 region is CASSFAGTSGETQYF. DNA for the CDR3: TGTGCCAGCAGCTTTGCCGGGACCAGCGGGGAGACCCAGTACTTC.

The genes are TRBV2 and TRBJ1-2, with D uncertain. V lost 1 base, J lost 4 bases, and 13 bases lay in between. Germline loops: CDR1 SNHLY, CDR2 FYNNEI. This CDR3 has 15 residues. CDR3 loop: CASSEGGSGGYGYTF. The CDR3, as DNA: TGTGCCAGCAGTGAAGGAGGGTCCGGAGGCTATGGCTACACCTTC.

This CDR3 is CASSLDRVGTGGNEQFF. CDR3 DNA: TGTGCCAGCAGCTTAGACAGGGTGGGGACAGGGGGGAATGAGCAGTTCTTC. The chain carries TRBV11-3 and TRBJ2-1, with TRBD1 matching 11 bases. Trimming at V came to 0 bases and at J to 7 bases, leaving 8 bases not matched to a gene. The length of the CDR3 is 17 residues. Germline assignment: CDR1 SGHNT and CDR2 YENEEA.

The V call is TRBV19, the J call TRBJ1-5; 9 bases map to TRBD1. The germline gives CDR1 LNHDA, CDR2 SQIVND (reference sequence). V dropped 4 bases and J dropped 5; count of bases not matched to a gene: 3. The length of the CDR3 is 14 residues. The CDR3 loop is CASSSRQGDQPQHF. The DNA for the CDR3 is TGTGCCAGTAGTAGTCGACAGGGGGATCAGCCCCAGCATTTT.

The genes are TRBV5-6 and TRBJ2-5; TRBD2 matches 7 bases. Germline V lookup: CDR1 SGHDT, CDR2 YYEEEE. This CDR3 is 15 amino acids long. V was pared by 3 bases and J by 4 bases, with 9 bases of the junction left unmatched. DNA for the CDR3: TGTGCCAGCAGCTACGGGACTATGGGATCAGAGACCCAGTACTTC. It yields the protein CASSYGTMGSETQYF. Drawing the rest from reference TRBV5-6 and TRBJ2-5, the complete variable domain is DAGVTQSPTHLIKTRGQQVTLRCSPKSGHDTVSWYQQALGQGPQFIFQYYEEEERQRGNFPDRFSGHQFPNYSSELNVNALLLGDSALYLCASSYGTMGSETQYFGPGTRLLVL.

The gene calls are TRBV7-6 and TRBJ1-2; 7 nucleotides align to TRBD1. V shed 5 bases and J 5 bases; nucleotides not matched to a gene: 5. CDR1 SGHVS and CDR2 FNYEAQ come from the germline V gene. This CDR3 is 13 amino acids long. The CDR3 here is CASSPGQAYGYTF. The CDR3 DNA reads TGTGCCAGCAGCCCCGGACAGGCGTATGGCTACACCTTC.

This chain connects TRBV14 to TRBJ1-2, with a weak D call TRBD1 (5 bases). Germline V gene data show CDR1 as SGHDN and CDR2 as FVKESK. CDR3 size: 14 residues. V dropped 1 base and J dropped 4 bases, with 10 bases sitting between them. The CDR3 sequence: CASSQGDYPYGYTF. The DNA for the CDR3 is TGTGCCAGCAGCCAAGGGGACTACCCCTATGGCTACACCTTC.

This clone occurred once. This chain uses TRBV14 with TRBJ2-7, with D perhaps TRBD1 or TRBD2 (5 bases each). Germline CDR1 is SGHDN and CDR2 is FVKESK. Trimming took off 4 bases at V and 3 bases at J, with 16 bases between the two ends. The CDR3 has 15 amino acids. CDR3 DNA: TGTGCCAGCAGCCTTTCTCCGGGACGCAACTACGAGCAGTACTTC. It yields the protein CASSLSPGRNYEQYF.

This chain uses TRBV15 with TRBJ2-7; possible D gene TRBD2, 6 bases. From germline, CDR1 is LNHNV and CDR2 YYDKDF (reference sequence). This CDR3 is built from 12 residues. The V and J ends lost 4 bases and 7 bases respectively, with 11 bases between them. The CDR3 DNA is TGTGCCACCAGCACCAGGGCGGGGGAGCAGTACTTC. Translating gives CATSTRAGEQYF.

This chain joins TRBV9 and TRBJ2-3; D may be TRBD1 or TRBD2 (5 bases each). V was shortened by 5 bases and J by 2 bases, with 6 bases between the two germline ends. The CDR3 sequence is 12 residues long. The V gene's germline CDR1 is SGDLS and CDR2 YYNGEE. CDR3 bases: TGTGCCAGCAGGGGGGACACAGATACGCAGTATTTT. This translates into CASRGDTDTQYF.

This chain links TRBV10-3 with TRBJ2-1; 12 bases match TRBD2. This CDR3 has 16 residues. Germline V gene data show CDR1 as ENHRY and CDR2 as SYGVKD. V lost 4 bases, J lost 9 bases, and 10 bases stayed unmatched. The CDR3 nucleotides are TGTGCCATCAGTGTCGGACTAGCGGGGAGGACTATTGAGCAGTTCTTC. Its protein is CAISVGLAGRTIEQFF.

The chain joins TRBV6-1 to TRBJ2-7; TRBD1 matches at 10 bases. Germline trimming cut 6 bases from V and 5 bases from J; bases unmatched to any gene: 7. This CDR3 has 14 amino acids. Germline V gene sequence: CDR1 MNHNS, CDR2 SASEGT. The CDR3 loop reads CASRGTGEIHEQYF. In nucleotides, the CDR3 is TGTGCCAGCAGAGGGACAGGGGAGATTCACGAGCAGTACTTC.

V and J are TRBV21-1 and TRBJ2-6; the table's TRBD1 call for D was not verified on the DNA. TRBV21-1 constitutes a pseudogene. CDR3 length: 16 amino acids. The CDR3 loop is CASMAGASSGANVLTF. Written as DNA, the CDR3 is TGTGCCAGCATGGCAGGGGCAAGCTCTGGGGCCAACGTCCTGACTTTC.

The V gene is TRBV21-1, the J gene TRBJ1-1. TRBV21-1 is listed as a pseudogene. This CDR3 region has 16 residues. The CDR3 is CASSKARGCRDTEAFF. In nucleotides, the CDR3 is TGTGCCAGCAGCAAAGCGAGGGGTTGTAGGGACACTGAAGCTTTCTTT.

On this clone: Germline and junction disagree at one end, which may indicate a read error. The chain has TRBV4-1 and TRBJ2-5; 8 positions agree with TRBD1. TRBJ2-7 explains the end of the DNA better; the J call may be wrong. CDR3 length: 14 residues. Germline assignment: CDR1 MGHRA and CDR2 YSYEKL. The CDR3 is CASSEDRGSYEQYF. Written as DNA, the CDR3 is TGCGCCAGCAGCGAAGACAGGGGCTCCTACGAGCAGTACTTC.

The chain carries TRBV14 and TRBJ1-2; D gene uncertain. There are 17 residues in the CDR3. Trimming left V 0 bases short and J 2 bases short, with 16 bases between. Germline lookup yields CDR1 SGHDN and CDR2 FVKESK. The CDR3 loop reads CASSQDYGGINNYGYTF. Here the CDR3 DNA reads TGTGCCAGCAGCCAAGACTATGGTGGCATCAACAACTATGGCTACACCTTC.

The CDR3 reads CASSGAGGHNEQFF. The CDR3 DNA reads TGTGCCAGCAGCGGAGCGGGGGGGCACAATGAGCAGTTCTTC. This chain links TRBV9 with TRBJ2-1; 10 bases map to TRBD2. J lost 5 bases, V lost 3 bases, and 2 bases had no gene match. This CDR3 is 14 amino acids long. CDR1 SGDLS and CDR2 YYNGEE come from the germline V gene.

The gene calls are TRBV27 and TRBJ2-1, with D maybe TRBD2 (6 bases). The CDR3 extends over 15 amino acids. V lost 2 bases to trimming and J lost 4 bases, with 12 bases between them. Germline V gives CDR1 MNHEY, CDR2 SMNVEV (reference sequence). Here the CDR3 DNA reads TGTGCCAGCAGTTTAATAATTGGAGGGTACAATGAGCAGTTCTTC. Its translation: CASSLIIGGYNEQFF.

V and J are TRBV4-2 and TRBJ1-5; TRBD1 matches 7 bases. The CDR3 extends over 16 amino acids. Germline loops: CDR1 LGHNA, CDR2 YNFKEQ. V was clipped by 3 bases and J by 3 bases; unmatched bases: 8. This chain's CDR3 is CASSQGGQAINQPQHF. For the CDR3, the DNA is TGTGCCAGCAGCCAGGGAGGACAGGCGATCAATCAGCCCCAGCATTTT.